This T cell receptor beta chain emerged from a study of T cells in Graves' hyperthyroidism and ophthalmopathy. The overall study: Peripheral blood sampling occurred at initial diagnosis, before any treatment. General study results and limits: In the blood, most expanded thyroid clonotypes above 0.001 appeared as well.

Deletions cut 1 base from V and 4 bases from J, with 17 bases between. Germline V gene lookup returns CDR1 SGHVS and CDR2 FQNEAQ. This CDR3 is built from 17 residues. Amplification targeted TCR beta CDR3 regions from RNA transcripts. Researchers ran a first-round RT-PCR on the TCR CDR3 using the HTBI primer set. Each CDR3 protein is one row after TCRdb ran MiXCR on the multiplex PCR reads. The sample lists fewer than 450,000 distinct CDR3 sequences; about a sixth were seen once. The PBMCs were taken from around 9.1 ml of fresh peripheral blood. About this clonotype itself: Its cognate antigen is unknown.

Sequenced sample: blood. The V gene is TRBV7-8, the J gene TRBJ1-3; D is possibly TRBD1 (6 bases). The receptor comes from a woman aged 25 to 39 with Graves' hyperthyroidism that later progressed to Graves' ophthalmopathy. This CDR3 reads CASSLGRWGGTGNTIYF. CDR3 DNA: TGTGCCAGCAGCTTAGGACGTTGGGGGGGCACCGGAAACACCATATATTTT.